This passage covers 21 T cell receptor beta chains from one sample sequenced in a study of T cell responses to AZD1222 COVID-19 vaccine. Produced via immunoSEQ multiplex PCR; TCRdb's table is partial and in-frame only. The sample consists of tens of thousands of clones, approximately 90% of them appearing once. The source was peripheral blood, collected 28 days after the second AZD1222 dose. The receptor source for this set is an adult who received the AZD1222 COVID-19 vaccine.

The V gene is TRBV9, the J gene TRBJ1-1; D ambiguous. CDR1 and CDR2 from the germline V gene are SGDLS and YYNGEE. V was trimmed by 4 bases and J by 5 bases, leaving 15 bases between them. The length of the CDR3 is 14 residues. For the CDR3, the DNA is TGTGCCAGCAGCACCCGACCCGAAGGGACTGAAGCTTTCTTT. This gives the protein CASSTRPEGTEAFF.

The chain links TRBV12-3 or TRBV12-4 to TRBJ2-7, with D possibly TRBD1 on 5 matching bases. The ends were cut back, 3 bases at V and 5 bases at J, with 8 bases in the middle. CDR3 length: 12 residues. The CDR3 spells CASSLWGDEQYF. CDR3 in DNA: TGTGCCAGCAGTTTGTGGGGCGACGAGCAGTACTTC.

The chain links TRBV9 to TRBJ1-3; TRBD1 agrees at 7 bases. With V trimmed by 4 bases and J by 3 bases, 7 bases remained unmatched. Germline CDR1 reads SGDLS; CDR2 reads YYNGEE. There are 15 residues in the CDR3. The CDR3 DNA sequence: TGTGCCAGCAGCTCTCAAGGGGGCTTTGGAAACACCATATATTTT. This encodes CASSSQGGFGNTIYF.

The CDR3 region is CASSPTSYEQYF. CDR3 sequence (DNA): TGTGCCAGCAGCCCGACAAGCTACGAGCAGTACTTC. The chain uses TRBV6-2 or TRBV6-3 and TRBJ2-7; D gene uncertain. Per germline, CDR1 MNHEY and CDR2 SVGEGT. The V end was cut by 6 bases, the J end by 3 bases, with 9 bases between. The CDR3 runs to 12 residues.

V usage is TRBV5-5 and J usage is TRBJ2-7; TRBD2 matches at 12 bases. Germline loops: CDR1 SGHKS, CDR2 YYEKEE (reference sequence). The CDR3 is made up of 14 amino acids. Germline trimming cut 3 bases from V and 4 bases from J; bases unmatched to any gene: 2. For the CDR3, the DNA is TGTGCCAGCAGCTCTGGACTAGCGGGGTACGAGCAGTACTTC. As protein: CASSSGLAGYEQYF.

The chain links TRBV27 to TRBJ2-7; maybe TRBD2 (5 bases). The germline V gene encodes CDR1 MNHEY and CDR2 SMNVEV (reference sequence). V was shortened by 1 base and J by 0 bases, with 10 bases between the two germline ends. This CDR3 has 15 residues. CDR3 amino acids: CASSLFRGSSYEQYF. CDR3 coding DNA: TGTGCCAGCAGTTTATTTCGCGGGTCCTCCTACGAGCAGTACTTC.

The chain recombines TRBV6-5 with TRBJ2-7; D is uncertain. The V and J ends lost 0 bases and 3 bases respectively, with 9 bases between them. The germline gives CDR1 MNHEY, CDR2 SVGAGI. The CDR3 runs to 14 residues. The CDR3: CASSYSSPIYEQYF. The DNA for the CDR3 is TGTGCCAGCAGTTACTCGAGTCCGATCTACGAGCAGTACTTC.

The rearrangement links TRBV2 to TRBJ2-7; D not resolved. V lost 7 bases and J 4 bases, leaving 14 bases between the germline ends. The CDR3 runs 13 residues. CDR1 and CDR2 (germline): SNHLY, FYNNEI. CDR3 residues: CASTYNSGYEQYF. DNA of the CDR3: TGTGCCAGCACGTATAATTCGGGTTACGAGCAGTACTTC.

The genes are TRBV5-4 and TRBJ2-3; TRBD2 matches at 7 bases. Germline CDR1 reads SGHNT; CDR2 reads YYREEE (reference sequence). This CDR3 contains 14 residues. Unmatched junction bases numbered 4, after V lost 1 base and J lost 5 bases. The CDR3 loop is CASSLQGGRDTQYF. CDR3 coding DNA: TGTGCCAGCAGCTTGCAGGGAGGGCGAGATACGCAGTATTTT.

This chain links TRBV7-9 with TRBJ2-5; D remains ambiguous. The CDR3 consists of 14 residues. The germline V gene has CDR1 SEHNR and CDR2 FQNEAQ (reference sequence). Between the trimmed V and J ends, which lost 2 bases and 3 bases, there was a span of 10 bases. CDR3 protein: CASSLMDEEETQYF. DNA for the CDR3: TGTGCCAGCAGCTTAATGGACGAGGAAGAGACCCAGTACTTC. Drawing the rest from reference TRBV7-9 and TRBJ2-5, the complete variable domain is DTGVSQNPRHKITKRGQNVTFRCDPISEHNRLYWYRQTLGQGPEFLTYFQNEAQLEKSRLLSDRFSAERPKGSFSTLEIQRTEQGDSAMYLCASSLMDEEETQYFGPGTRLLVL.

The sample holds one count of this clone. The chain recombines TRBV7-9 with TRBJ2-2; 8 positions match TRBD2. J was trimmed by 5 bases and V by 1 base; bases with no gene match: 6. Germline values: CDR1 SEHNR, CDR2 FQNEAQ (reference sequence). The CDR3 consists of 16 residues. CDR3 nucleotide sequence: TGTGCCAGCAGCTTAGGAACTAGCGGCAGGACCGGGGAGCTGTTTTTT. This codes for CASSLGTSGRTGELFF.

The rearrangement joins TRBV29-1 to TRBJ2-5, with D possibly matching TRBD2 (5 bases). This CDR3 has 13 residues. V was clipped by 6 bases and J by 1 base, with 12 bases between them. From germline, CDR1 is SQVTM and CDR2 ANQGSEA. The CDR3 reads CSVTSGAQETQYF. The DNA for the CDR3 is TGCAGCGTAACAAGCGGAGCCCAAGAGACCCAGTACTTC.

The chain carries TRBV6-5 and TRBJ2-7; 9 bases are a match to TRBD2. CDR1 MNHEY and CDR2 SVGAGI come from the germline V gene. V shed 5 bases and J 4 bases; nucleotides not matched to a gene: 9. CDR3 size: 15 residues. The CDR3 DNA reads TGTGCCAGCAGTCCGAAAAGACTAGCGGATTACGAGCAGTACTTC. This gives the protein CASSPKRLADYEQYF.

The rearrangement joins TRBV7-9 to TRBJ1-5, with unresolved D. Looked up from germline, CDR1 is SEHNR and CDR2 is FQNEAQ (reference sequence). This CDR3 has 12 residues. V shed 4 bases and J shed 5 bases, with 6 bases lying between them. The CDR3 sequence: CASSSQDQPQHF. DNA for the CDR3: TGTGCCAGCAGCTCCCAAGATCAGCCCCAGCATTTT.

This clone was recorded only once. CDR3 in amino acids: CASSLTTGSDYEQYF. The DNA for the CDR3 is TGTGCCAGCTCCCTGACGACAGGGAGTGATTACGAGCAGTACTTC. This sequence joins TRBV18 and TRBJ2-7, with 7 bases matching TRBD1. The CDR3 covers 15 residues. The trim removed 6 bases at V and 4 bases at J, leaving 12 bases unmatched. CDR1 KGHSH and CDR2 LQKENI come from the germline V gene.

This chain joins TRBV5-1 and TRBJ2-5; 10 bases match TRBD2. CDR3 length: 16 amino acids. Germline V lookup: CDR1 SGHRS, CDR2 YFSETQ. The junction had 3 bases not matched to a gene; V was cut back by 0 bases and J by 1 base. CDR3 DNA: TGCGCCAGCAGCTTGGGTTCTAGCGGGAGCCAAGAGACCCAGTACTTC. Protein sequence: CASSLGSSGSQETQYF. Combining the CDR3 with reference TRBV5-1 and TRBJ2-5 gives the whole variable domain KAGVTQTPRYLIKTRGQQVTLSCSPISGHRSVSWYQQTPGQGLQFLFEYFSETQRNKGNFPGRFSGRQFSNSRSEMNVSTLELGDSALYLCASSLGSSGSQETQYFGPGTRLLVL.

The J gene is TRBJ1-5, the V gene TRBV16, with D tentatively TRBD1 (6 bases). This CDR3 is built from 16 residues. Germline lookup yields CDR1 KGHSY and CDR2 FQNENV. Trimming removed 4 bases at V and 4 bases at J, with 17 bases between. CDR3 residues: CASSRPGQLDNQPQHF. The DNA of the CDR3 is TGTGCCAGCAGCCGCCCCGGACAGCTCGATAATCAGCCCCAGCATTTT. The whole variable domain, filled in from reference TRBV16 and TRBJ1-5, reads GEEVAQTPKHLVRGEGQKAKLYCAPIKGHSYVFWYQQVLKNEFKFLISFQNENVFDETGMPKERFSAKCLPNSPCSLEIQATKLEDSAVYFCASSRPGQLDNQPQHFGDGTRLSIL.

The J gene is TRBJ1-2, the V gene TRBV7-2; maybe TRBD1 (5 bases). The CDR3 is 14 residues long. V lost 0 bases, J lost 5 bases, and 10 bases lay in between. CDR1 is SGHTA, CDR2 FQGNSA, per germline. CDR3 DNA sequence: TGTGCCAGCAGCTTAGCCCAGGGAGGGTATGGCTACACCTTC. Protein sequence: CASSLAQGGYGYTF.

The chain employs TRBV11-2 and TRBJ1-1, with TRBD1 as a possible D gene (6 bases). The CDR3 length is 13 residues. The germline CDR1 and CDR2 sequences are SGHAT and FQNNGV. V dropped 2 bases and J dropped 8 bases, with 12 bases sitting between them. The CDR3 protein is CASSLQRTGEAFF. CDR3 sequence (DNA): TGTGCCAGCAGCTTACAAAGAACAGGGGAAGCTTTCTTT.

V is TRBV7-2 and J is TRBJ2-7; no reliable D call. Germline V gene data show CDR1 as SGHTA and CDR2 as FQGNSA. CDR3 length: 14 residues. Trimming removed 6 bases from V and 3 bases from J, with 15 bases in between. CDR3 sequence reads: CASSKDRTGYEQYF. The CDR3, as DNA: TGTGCCAGCAGTAAAGACCGAACTGGCTACGAGCAGTACTTC.

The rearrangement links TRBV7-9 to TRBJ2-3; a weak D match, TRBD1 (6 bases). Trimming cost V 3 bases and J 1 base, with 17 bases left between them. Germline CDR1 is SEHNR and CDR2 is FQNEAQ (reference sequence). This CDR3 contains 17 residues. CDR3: CASSFPPKAGGTDTQYF. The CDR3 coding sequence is TGTGCCAGCAGCTTCCCCCCGAAGGCAGGGGGCACAGATACGCAGTATTTT.